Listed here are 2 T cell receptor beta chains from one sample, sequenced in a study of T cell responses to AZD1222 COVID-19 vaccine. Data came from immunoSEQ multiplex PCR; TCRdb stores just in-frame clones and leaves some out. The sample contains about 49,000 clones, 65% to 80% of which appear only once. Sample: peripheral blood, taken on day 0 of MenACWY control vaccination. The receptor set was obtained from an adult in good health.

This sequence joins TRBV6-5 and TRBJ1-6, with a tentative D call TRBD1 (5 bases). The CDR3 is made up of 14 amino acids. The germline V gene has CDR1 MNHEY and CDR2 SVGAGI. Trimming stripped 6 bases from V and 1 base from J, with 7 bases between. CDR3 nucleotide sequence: TGTGCCAGCAGCCAGGGTTCCTATAATTCACCCCTCCACTTT. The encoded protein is CASSQGSYNSPLHF.

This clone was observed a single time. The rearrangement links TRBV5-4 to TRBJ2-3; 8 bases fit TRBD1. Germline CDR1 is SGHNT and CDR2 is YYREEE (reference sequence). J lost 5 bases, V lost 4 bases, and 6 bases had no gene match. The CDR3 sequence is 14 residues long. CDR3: CASSLGQGKDTQYF. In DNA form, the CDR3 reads TGTGCCAGCAGCCTAGGACAGGGAAAAGATACGCAGTATTTT.